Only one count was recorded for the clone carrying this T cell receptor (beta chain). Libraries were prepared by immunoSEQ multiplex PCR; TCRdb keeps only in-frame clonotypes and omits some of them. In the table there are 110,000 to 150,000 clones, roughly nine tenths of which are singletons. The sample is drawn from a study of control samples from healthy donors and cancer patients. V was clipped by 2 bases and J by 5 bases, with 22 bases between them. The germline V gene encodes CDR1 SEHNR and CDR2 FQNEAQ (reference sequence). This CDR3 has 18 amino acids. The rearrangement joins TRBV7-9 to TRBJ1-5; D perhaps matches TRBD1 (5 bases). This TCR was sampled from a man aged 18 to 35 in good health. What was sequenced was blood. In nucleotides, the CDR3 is TGTGCCAGCAGCTTATACGTTGGGACCTACAGGAAGGATCAGCCCCAGCATTTT. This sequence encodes CASSLYVGTYRKDQPQHF.